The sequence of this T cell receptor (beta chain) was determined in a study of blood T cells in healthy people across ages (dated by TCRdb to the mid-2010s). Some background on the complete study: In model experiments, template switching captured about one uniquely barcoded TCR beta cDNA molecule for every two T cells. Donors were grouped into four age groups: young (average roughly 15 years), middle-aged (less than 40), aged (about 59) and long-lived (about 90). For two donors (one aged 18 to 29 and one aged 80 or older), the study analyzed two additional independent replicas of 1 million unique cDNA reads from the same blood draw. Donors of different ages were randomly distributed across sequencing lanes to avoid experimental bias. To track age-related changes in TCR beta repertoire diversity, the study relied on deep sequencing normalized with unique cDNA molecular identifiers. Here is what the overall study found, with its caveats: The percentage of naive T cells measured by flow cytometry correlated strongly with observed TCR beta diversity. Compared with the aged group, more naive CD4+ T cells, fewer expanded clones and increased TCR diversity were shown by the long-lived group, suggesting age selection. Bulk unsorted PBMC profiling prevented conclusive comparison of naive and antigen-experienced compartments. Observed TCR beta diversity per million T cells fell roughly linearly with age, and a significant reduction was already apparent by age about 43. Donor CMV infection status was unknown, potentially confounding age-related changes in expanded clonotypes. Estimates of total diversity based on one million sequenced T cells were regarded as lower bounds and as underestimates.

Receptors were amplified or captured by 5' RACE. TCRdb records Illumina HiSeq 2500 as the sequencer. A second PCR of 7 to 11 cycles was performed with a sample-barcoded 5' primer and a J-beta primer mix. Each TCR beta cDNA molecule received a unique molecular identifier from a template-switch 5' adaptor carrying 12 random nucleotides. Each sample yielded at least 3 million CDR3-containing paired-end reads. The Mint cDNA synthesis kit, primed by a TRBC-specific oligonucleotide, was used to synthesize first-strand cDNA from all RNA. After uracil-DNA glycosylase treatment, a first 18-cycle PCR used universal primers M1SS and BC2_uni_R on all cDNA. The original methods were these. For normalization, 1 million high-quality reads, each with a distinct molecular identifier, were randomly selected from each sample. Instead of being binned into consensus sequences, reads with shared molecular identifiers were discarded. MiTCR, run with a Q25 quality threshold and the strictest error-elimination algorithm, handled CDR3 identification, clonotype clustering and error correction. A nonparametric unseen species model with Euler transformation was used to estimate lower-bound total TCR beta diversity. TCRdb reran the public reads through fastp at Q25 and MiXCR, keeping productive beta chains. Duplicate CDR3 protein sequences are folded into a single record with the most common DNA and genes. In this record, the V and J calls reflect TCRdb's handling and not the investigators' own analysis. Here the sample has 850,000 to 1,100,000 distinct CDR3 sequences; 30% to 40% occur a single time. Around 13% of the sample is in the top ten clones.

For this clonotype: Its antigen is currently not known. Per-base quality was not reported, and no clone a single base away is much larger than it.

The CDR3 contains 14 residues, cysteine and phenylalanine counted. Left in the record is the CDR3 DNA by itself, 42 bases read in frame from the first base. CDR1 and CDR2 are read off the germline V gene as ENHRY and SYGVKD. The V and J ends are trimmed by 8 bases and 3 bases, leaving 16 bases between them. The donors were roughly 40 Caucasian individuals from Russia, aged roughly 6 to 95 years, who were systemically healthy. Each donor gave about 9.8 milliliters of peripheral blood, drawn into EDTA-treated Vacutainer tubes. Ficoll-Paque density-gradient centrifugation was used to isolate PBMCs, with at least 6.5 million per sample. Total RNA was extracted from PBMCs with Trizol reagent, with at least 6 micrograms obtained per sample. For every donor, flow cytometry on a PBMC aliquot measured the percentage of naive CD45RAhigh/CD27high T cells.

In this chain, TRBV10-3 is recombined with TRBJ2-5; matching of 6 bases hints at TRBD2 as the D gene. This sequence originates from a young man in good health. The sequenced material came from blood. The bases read TGTGCCATCGGCGATCCGACTAGGGAAGAGACCCAGTACTTC. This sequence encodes CAIGDPTREETQYF.